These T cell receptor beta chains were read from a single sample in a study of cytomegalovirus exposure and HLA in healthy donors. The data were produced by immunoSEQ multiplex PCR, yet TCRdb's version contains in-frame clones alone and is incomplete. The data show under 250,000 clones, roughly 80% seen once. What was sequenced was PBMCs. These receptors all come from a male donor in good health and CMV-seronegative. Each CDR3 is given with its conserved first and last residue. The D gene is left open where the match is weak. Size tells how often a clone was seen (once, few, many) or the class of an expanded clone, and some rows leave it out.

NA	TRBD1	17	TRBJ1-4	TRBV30	CAWSVSDRGKGGEKLFF	TGTGCCTGGAGTGTATCGGACAGGGGTAAAGGAGGGGAAAAACTGTTTTTT
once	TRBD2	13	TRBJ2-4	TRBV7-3	CASSFSLAGIQYF	TGTGCCAGCAGCTTCAGCCTAGCGGGGATTCAGTACTTC
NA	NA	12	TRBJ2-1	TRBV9	CASSPLGNEQFF	TGTGCCAGCAGCCCTCTCGGCAATGAGCAGTTCTTC
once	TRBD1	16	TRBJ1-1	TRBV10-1	CASSESGTGGVYEAFF	TGCGCCAGCAGTGAGTCCGGGACAGGGGGCGTATATGAAGCTTTCTTT
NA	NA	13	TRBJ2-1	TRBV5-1	CASSLDSGNEQFF	TGCGCCAGCAGCTTGGACAGCGGCAATGAGCAGTTCTTC
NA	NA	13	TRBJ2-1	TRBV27	CASSSGAYNEQFF	TGTGCCAGCAGCTCAGGGGCCTACAATGAGCAGTTCTTC
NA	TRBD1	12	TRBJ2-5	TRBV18	CASSDRGETQYF	TGTGCCAGCTCAGACAGGGGAGAGACCCAGTACTTC
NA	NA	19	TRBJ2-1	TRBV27	CASSPGLPTDPSSYNEQFF	TGTGCCAGCAGTCCGGGACTCCCGACTGACCCTAGCTCCTACAATGAGCAGTTCTTC
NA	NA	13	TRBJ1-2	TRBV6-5	CASSYGRADGYTF	TGTGCCAGCAGTTATGGCAGGGCGGACGGCTACACCTTC
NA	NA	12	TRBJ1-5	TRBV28	CASSLGHQPQHF	TGTGCCAGCAGTTTAGGGCATCAGCCCCAGCATTTT
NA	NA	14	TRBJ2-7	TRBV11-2	CASGITGSSYEQYF	TGTGCCAGCGGTATAACAGGGTCATCCTACGAGCAGTACTTC
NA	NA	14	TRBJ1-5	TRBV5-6	CASSPDGSNQPQHF	TGTGCCAGCAGCCCCGACGGGAGCAATCAGCCCCAGCATTTT
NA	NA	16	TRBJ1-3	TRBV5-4	CASSLGQAYSGNTIYF	TGTGCCAGCAGCTTGGGACAGGCGTACTCTGGAAACACCATATATTTT
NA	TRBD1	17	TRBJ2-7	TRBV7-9	CSSSPLGQRRSSYEQYF	TGTTCCAGCAGCCCCCTGGGACAGCGTAGGAGCTCCTACGAGCAGTACTTC
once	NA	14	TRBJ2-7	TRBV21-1	CASSKGGLFYEQYF	TGTGCCAGCAGCAAAGGAGGCCTATTCTACGAGCAGTACTTC
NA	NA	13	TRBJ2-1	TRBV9	CASSASGGDEQFF	TGTGCCAGCAGCGCCAGTGGCGGGGATGAGCAGTTCTTC
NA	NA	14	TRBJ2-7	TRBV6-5	CASSRGQTSYEQYF	TGTGCCAGCAGTCGAGGGCAGACCTCCTACGAGCAGTACTTC
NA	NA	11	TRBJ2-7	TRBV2	CASMSSYEQYF	TGTGCCAGCATGAGCTCCTACGAGCAGTACTTC
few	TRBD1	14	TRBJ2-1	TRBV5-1	CASSLQGGYNEQFF	TGCGCCAGCAGCTTACAGGGGGGATACAATGAGCAGTTCTTC
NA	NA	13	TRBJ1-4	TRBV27	CASSPRSREKLFF	TGTGCCAGCAGTCCCCGTTCTCGGGAAAAACTGTTTTTT
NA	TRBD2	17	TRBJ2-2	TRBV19	CASSMGLAGGGTGELFF	TGTGCCAGTAGTATGGGACTAGCGGGAGGAGGGACCGGGGAGCTGTTTTTT
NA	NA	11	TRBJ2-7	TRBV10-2	CASSASYEQYF	TGCGCCAGCAGCGCATCCTACGAGCAGTACTTC
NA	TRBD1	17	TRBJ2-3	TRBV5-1	CASSWGTGRYSTDTQYF	TGCGCCAGCAGCTGGGGGACAGGGCGGTACAGCACAGATACGCAGTATTTT
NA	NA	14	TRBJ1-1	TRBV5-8	CASSLRGGGTEAFF	TGTGCCAGCAGCTTACGGGGGGGCGGCACTGAAGCTTTCTTT
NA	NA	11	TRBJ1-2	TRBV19	CASSPSYGYTF	TGTGCCAGTAGTCCCAGCTATGGCTACACCTTC
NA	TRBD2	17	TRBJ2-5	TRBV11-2	CASSLVGGLAAQETQYF	TGTGCCAGCAGCTTAGTCGGGGGACTAGCGGCTCAAGAGACCCAGTACTTC
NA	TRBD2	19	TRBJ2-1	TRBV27	CASSLGLAGGLFAYNEQFF	TGTGCCAGCAGTTTAGGGCTAGCGGGGGGACTGTTTGCCTACAATGAGCAGTTCTTC
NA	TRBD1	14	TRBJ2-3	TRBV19	CASSPWTGDDTQYF	TGTGCCAGTAGTCCCTGGACAGGGGACGACACGCAGTATTTT
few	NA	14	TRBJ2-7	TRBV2	CASSEGAGKYEQYF	TGTGCCAGCAGTGAAGGGGCAGGGAAATACGAGCAGTACTTC
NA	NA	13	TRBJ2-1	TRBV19	CASSFNRYNEQFF	TGTGCCAGTAGTTTTAACCGGTACAATGAGCAGTTCTTC
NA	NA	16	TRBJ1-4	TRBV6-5	CASSYSIRGGGEKLFF	TGTGCCAGCAGTTACTCGATCAGGGGAGGGGGTGAAAAACTGTTTTTT
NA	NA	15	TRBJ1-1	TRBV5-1	CASSLKRGMNTEAFF	TGCGCCAGCAGCTTGAAGCGAGGGATGAACACTGAAGCTTTCTTT
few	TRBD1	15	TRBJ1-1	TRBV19	CASSIGDRVNTEAFF	TGTGCCAGTAGTATAGGGGACAGGGTGAACACTGAAGCTTTCTTT
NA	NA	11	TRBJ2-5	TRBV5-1	CASSREETQYF	TGCGCCAGCAGCAGAGAAGAGACCCAGTACTTC
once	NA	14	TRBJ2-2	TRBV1	CTSSQEEGNGELFF	TGCACCAGCAGCCAAGAGGAGGGGAACGGGGAGCTGTTTTTT
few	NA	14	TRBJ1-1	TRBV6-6	CASSYPITGLEAFF	TGTGCCAGCAGTTACCCCATCACAGGCCTTGAAGCTTTCTTT
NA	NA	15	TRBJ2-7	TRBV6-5	CASSQTQTGDYEQYF	TGTGCCAGCAGCCAGACCCAGACAGGTGATTACGAGCAGTACTTC
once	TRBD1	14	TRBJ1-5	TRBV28	CASSLDRARQPQHF	TGTGCCAGCAGTTTAGACAGGGCAAGGCAGCCCCAGCATTTT
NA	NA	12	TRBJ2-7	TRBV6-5	CASSGGSYEQYF	TGTGCCAGCAGTGGAGGTTCCTACGAGCAGTACTTC
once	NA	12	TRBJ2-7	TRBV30	CAWSPAVAEQYF	TGTGCCTGGAGTCCCGCAGTAGCCGAGCAGTACTTC
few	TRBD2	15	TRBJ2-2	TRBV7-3	CASSFSGKNTGELFF	TGTGCCAGCAGCTTTAGCGGGAAGAACACCGGGGAGCTGTTTTTT
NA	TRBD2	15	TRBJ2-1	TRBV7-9	CASSPPGREFNEQFF	TGTGCCAGCAGCCCCCCAGGGCGGGAGTTCAATGAGCAGTTCTTC
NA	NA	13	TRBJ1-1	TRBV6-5	CASSKDISTEAFF	TGTGCCAGCAGCAAGGACATTTCCACTGAAGCTTTCTTT
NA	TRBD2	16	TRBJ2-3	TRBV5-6	CASSSQEGLATDTQYF	TGTGCCAGCAGCTCTCAGGAAGGACTAGCGACAGATACGCAGTATTTT
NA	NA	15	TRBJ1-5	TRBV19	CASYNGGPGNQPQHF	TGTGCCAGCTATAACGGGGGGCCGGGCAATCAGCCCCAGCATTTT
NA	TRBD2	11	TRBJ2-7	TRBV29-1	CSVSGGYEQYF	TGCAGCGTGTCCGGGGGGTACGAGCAGTACTTC
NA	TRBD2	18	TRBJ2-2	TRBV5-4	CASSSMTSGSLATGELFF	TGTGCCAGCAGCTCCATGACTAGCGGGAGTTTGGCCACCGGGGAGCTGTTTTTT
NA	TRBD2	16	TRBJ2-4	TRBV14	CASSQRAGGAKNIQYF	TGTGCCAGCAGCCAACGCGCGGGGGGAGCCAAAAACATTCAGTACTTC
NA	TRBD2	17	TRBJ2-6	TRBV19	CASSPGLAVSGANVLTF	TGTGCCAGTAGTCCAGGACTAGCGGTCTCTGGGGCCAACGTCCTGACTTTC
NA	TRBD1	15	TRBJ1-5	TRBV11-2	CASSFGRGSNQPQHF	TGTGCCAGCAGCTTCGGCAGGGGGTCCAATCAGCCCCAGCATTTT
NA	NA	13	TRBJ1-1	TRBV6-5	CASSYKGDTEAFF	TGTGCCAGCAGTTACAAGGGGGACACTGAAGCTTTCTTT
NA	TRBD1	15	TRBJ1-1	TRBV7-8	CASSPRQGQNTEAFF	TGTGCCAGCAGCCCTAGACAGGGCCAGAACACTGAAGCTTTCTTT
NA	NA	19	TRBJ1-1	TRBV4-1	CASSIRTVPPRGSNTEAFF	TGCGCCAGCAGCATTCGGACTGTCCCACCACGAGGCTCGAACACTGAAGCTTTCTTT
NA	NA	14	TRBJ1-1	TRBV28	CASSFWATNTEAFF	TGTGCCAGCAGTTTCTGGGCCACTAACACTGAAGCTTTCTTT